This is a list of T cell receptor beta chains from one sample in a study of OX40 agonist ivuxolimab in advanced cancers. Using immunoSEQ multiplex PCR, the repertoire was profiled, and TCRdb retains in-frame clones only, with some absent. Seen here are tens of thousands of clones, roughly 94% observed once, and the top ten hold around 9.6%. The source material was CD4+ or CD8+ T cells sorted from blood, sampled in a trial of the OX40 agonist ivuxolimab. Receptors were obtained from an adult with an advanced solid tumor such as melanoma, head and neck, liver or kidney cancer. Both conserved end residues are part of each CDR3. The D gene is left open where the match is weak. Rows give clone size only sometimes, using once, few, many, or a class for an expanded clone.

TRBD2 TRBJ2-7 - TRBV5-5 TGTGCCAGCAGCGGAACCGGGACTAGCGGGCCACACCCCTACGAGCAGTACTTC CASSGTGTSGPHPYEQYF
TRBD1 TRBJ2-1 - TRBV11-2 TGTGCCAGCAGCCCGAGCAGGGGGTCCTACAATGAGCAGTTCTTC CASSPSRGSYNEQFF
- TRBJ2-7 - TRBV10-3 TGTGCCATCGGGTACGAGCAGTACTTC CAIGYEQYF
- TRBJ2-7 - TRBV11-2 TGTGCCAGCAGCTTTAGCACTAGGGACCACTACGAGCAGTACTTC CASSFSTRDHYEQYF
- TRBJ2-3 once TRBV11-2 TGTGCCAGCAGCTTATACAACACAGATACGCAGTATTTT CASSLYNTDTQYF
- TRBJ1-2 - TRBV15 TGTGCCACCAGCACCAGTCGTTCCTATGGCTACACCTTC CATSTSRSYGYTF
- TRBJ2-5 - TRBV27 TGTGCCAGCAGTCCTACAAGGTTTGGGGAGACCCAGTACTTC CASSPTRFGETQYF
- TRBJ2-2 - TRBV5-8 TGTGCCAGCAGCTTGTCGTCGGGGCCCGGGGAGCTGTTTTTT CASSLSSGPGELFF
- TRBJ2-2 - TRBV28 TGTGCCAGCAGCTTACGCCTCCTTTCTGGGGAGCTGTTTTTT CASSLRLLSGELFF
TRBD1 TRBJ2-7 - TRBV2 TGTGCCAGCAGTCCTAAAACAGGGGACGAGCAGTACTTC CASSPKTGDEQYF
TRBD1 TRBJ2-5 - TRBV27 TGTGCCAGCAGTTACGGGACAGGGGGAAAGACCCAGTACTTC CASSYGTGGKTQYF
TRBD1 TRBJ1-1 few TRBV6-5 TGTGCCAGCAGTCCGGGGACAGGACGCGAAGCTTTCTTT CASSPGTGREAFF
- TRBJ2-2 once TRBV19 TGTGCCAGTAGTATAGAAGGGTTGGAGCTGTTTTTT CASSIEGLELFF
TRBD1 TRBJ2-1 - TRBV7-9 TGTGCCAGCATGACAGGGGTATCCTACAATGAGCAGTTCTTC CASMTGVSYNEQFF
TRBD1 TRBJ1-5 - TRBV7-3 TGTGCCAGCAGCTTGGGTGGGGGGGGACAGGGCAATCAGCCCCAGCATTTT CASSLGGGGQGNQPQHF
TRBD2 TRBJ2-1 - TRBV4-3 TGCGCCAGCAGCCTCGACTTAGCGGGGCGAACCTACAATGAGCAGTTCTTC CASSLDLAGRTYNEQFF
TRBD1 TRBJ2-7 once TRBV7-9 TGTGCCAGCAGCCACATGGGGACAGGGGGACCCTACGAGCAGTACTTC CASSHMGTGGPYEQYF
TRBD2 TRBJ2-1 - TRBV19 TGTGCCAGTAGCCTCCCCGGTGGGCTAGCGGGAGATAAGGTTGCCTACAATGAGCAGTTCTTC CASSLPGGLAGDKVAYNEQFF
- TRBJ2-2 - TRBV19 TGTGCCAGTAGTATAGCCGGAGGGCCGAACACCGGGGAGCTGTTTTTT CASSIAGGPNTGELFF
- TRBJ2-1 - TRBV11-2 TGTGCCAGCAGCCTACCCGCCGAATACAATGAGCAGTTCTTC CASSLPAEYNEQFF
TRBD2 TRBJ2-1 - TRBV15 TGTGCCACCCACGGGGGGACTAGCGGTTCCTACAATGAGCAGTTCTTC CATHGGTSGSYNEQFF
- TRBJ2-7 few TRBV7-2 TGTGCCAGCAGCTTAGGGGCCGACAGATCCCTCTACGAGCAGTACTTC CASSLGADRSLYEQYF
- TRBJ1-4 - TRBV9 TGTGCCAGCAGCGGGTCGGTCGATGAAAAACTGTTTTTT CASSGSVDEKLFF
- TRBJ2-5 - TRBV7-8 TGTGCCAGCAGCACCGAAGGGGGAGAGACCCAGTACTTC CASSTEGGETQYF
TRBD2 TRBJ2-1 - TRBV7-9 TGTGCCAGCAGCTCTACTAGCGGGAGGGCCGGGAATGAGCAGTTCTTC CASSSTSGRAGNEQFF
- TRBJ2-2 - TRBV19 TGTGCCAGTAGTATATCCGGGCCCGGGGAGCTGTTTTTT CASSISGPGELFF
- TRBJ2-5 - TRBV7-2 TGTGCCAGCAGCCCTGGGACTCTCCAAGAGACCCAGTACTTC CASSPGTLQETQYF
- TRBJ2-3 once TRBV9 TGTGCCAGCAGCGTAGAGTCTACTAGCACAGATACGCAGTATTTT CASSVESTSTDTQYF
TRBD1 TRBJ1-5 - TRBV27 TGTGCCAGCAGACCGGGACAGGGGCTTGATAGCAATCAGCCCCAGCATTTT CASRPGQGLDSNQPQHF
- TRBJ2-3 - TRBV7-9 TGTGCCAGCAGCTTATTTGTTGCGAGAACTAGCACAGATACGCAGTATTTT CASSLFVARTSTDTQYF
TRBD1 TRBJ1-4 - TRBV6-5 TGTGCCAGCAGCCATGGGACAGCCGCTAATGAAAAACTGTTTTTT CASSHGTAANEKLFF
TRBD1 TRBJ2-3 - TRBV19 TGTGCCAGTAGTACTCAACAGGGGATAATGACAGATACGCAGTATTTT CASSTQQGIMTDTQYF
TRBD1 TRBJ2-3 - TRBV7-9 TGTGCCAGCAGCCCCAGGGACAGGCGCACAGATACGCAGTATTTT CASSPRDRRTDTQYF
TRBD1 TRBJ2-5 - TRBV28 TGTGCCAGCAGTTTTACAGGGGGGAACCAAGAGACCCAGTACTTC CASSFTGGNQETQYF
TRBD1 TRBJ2-2 - TRBV19 TGTGCCAGCCAAACTTGGACAGGGAACACCGGGGAGCTGTTTTTT CASQTWTGNTGELFF
TRBD1 TRBJ2-7 - TRBV29-1 TGCAGCGTTCGAACAGGGGAATCCTACGAGCAGTACTTC CSVRTGESYEQYF
- TRBJ2-7 - TRBV29-1 TGCAGCGTGATGACAGACTACGAGCAGTACTTC CSVMTDYEQYF
TRBD1 TRBJ1-4 - TRBV6-1 TGTGCCAGCAGTGTCCACCAGACAGGGGAGAGTGAAAAACTGTTTTTT CASSVHQTGESEKLFF
- TRBJ2-2 - TRBV30 TGTGCCTGGAGTGTGGACACCGGGGAGCTGTTTTTT CAWSVDTGELFF
- TRBJ2-2 - TRBV7-9 TGTGCCAGCAGCTTAGGGATTACACAGGGAATCGGGGAGCTGTTTTTT CASSLGITQGIGELFF
TRBD1 TRBJ2-1 - TRBV7-9 TGTGCCAGCAGCTTAGGGACAGGGTTGAATGAGCAGTTCTTC CASSLGTGLNEQFF
TRBD1 TRBJ2-7 - TRBV7-9 TGTGCCAGCAGCTTACCCGGACAGGTTAGCTACGAGCAGTACTTC CASSLPGQVSYEQYF
TRBD1 TRBJ1-5 - TRBV28 TGTGCCAGCAGTTTTTACAGGGGGCATCAGCCCCAGCATTTT CASSFYRGHQPQHF
- TRBJ2-1 - TRBV11-3 TGTGCCAGCAGCTCAAGGACTGCCGCCTACAATGAGCAGTTCTTC CASSSRTAAYNEQFF
- TRBJ1-2 - TRBV21-1 TGTGCCAGCATCCCTTTAGAGGACAGGGGTTATTTTGGTTACTATGGCTACACCTTC CASIPLEDRGYFGYYGYTF
TRBD1 TRBJ2-7 once TRBV27 TGTGCCAGCAGTTTAAATTCAGGGGGACACGAGCAGTACTTC CASSLNSGGHEQYF
- TRBJ2-1 - TRBV13 TGTGCCAGCAGCTCCCCAGGGAGGACCTACAATGAGCAGTTCTTC CASSSPGRTYNEQFF
TRBD1 TRBJ2-7 - TRBV4-1 TGCGCCAGCAGCCCCGGGACAGGGGGGATCTACGAGCAGTACTTC CASSPGTGGIYEQYF
TRBD1 TRBJ2-7 - TRBV28 TGTGCCAGCAGTTTGGTGACAGGGTTGAAGGAGCAGTACTTC CASSLVTGLKEQYF
- TRBJ2-3 - TRBV4-2 TGTGCCAGCAGCCAAGAGGGCGGTCGCCCCGCCACAGATACGCAGTATTTT CASSQEGGRPATDTQYF
- TRBJ2-5 - TRBV19 TGTGCCAGTAGTCCCTCAGAAGGGGCATGGGAGACCCAGTACTTC CASSPSEGAWETQYF
- TRBJ2-1 - TRBV5-6 TGTGCCAGCAGCTTGGAACCTCCCTACAATGAGCAGTTCTTC CASSLEPPYNEQFF
- TRBJ2-1 - TRBV7-9 TGTGCCAGCAGCTTCAGCTCGCAATCGGGCCCCAGAGTATACAATGAGCAGTTCTTC CASSFSSQSGPRVYNEQFF
TRBD2 TRBJ2-1 - TRBV7-9 TGTGCCAGCAGCCCGCGGACTAGCGGGGCACCAAATGAGCAGTTCTTC CASSPRTSGAPNEQFF